There are a few counts of the clone carrying this TCR beta chain. Its cognate antigen is unknown. V dropped 1 base and J dropped 4 bases, with 14 bases sitting between them. In germline, CDR1 is KGHDR, CDR2 SFDVKD. The CDR3 sequence is 16 residues long. The data are from a study of post-analysis software for immune sequencing data. Study summary: Progressive-relapsing, secondary progressive and relapsing-remitting multiple sclerosis were among the disease courses included. General study points: When the samples were clustered directly with F measure, those that had been prepared in the same batch showed strong co-clustering. Among roughly 5 TRBV segments more frequent in patients than controls were TRBV5-6, TRBV5-1 and TRBV20-1. When compared against controls, multiple sclerosis patients showed significantly lower normalized Chao1 diversity.

The authors incorporated unique molecular identifiers into the TCR beta cDNA libraries. Out of 1 to 10 million T cells, a few hundred thousand cDNA molecules were generated. MiXCR, applied by TCRdb to the PCR reads, yields one record per CDR3 protein. The repertoire holds roughly 730,000 distinct CDR3 sequences, 25% to 30% seen once, with around 0.55% in the top ten. The chain joins TRBV24-1 to TRBJ2-3, with a tentative D call TRBD1 (5 bases). Sequencing was carried out using blood. The receptor was isolated from a girl between 5 and 17 years old with multiple sclerosis. Written as DNA, the CDR3 is TGTGCCACCAGTGATTTTGGCAGGGTGGGTGCAGATACGCAGTATTTT. Its protein is CATSDFGRVGADTQYF.